The subject of this entry is one T cell receptor (beta chain). The antigen is not known. The data are from a study of shared clonotypes between healthy human individuals. Findings of the study overall: Several donors had about 5% of their naive CD4 clonotypes in common.

The CDR3 extends over 15 amino acids. Germline V gene data show CDR1 as MDHEN and CDR2 as SYDVKM. V dropped 1 base and J dropped 3; count of bases not matched to a gene: 3. This table comes from immunoSEQ multiplex PCR, and its TCRdb copy is limited to in-frame clones, with some not included. The data contain under 650,000 clones, almost 97% of them singletons. V and J are TRBV28 and TRBJ2-7, with 10 bases fitting TRBD2. This TCR was recovered from a woman between 25 and 40 years old in good health. The sequenced sample consisted of naive CD4+ T cells sorted from blood. Noted subset: CD45RA+ positively selected. The DNA for the CDR3 is TGTGCCAGCAGTTTATTCGCTAGCGGGAGCTACGAGCAGTACTTC. Residues: CASSLFASGSYEQYF.